Shown below are 23 T cell receptor beta chains from a single sample sequenced in a study of a mutant IDH1 vaccine in newly diagnosed glioma. Sequencing used immunoSEQ multiplex PCR; TCRdb keeps in-frame clones, though not all of them. The sample has 75,000 to 100,000 clones, 85% to 90% seen once; the top ten hold less than 0.65%. Sample time point: baseline, week 1 (first vaccination visit). Treatment of the sample: pre-vaccination baseline after standard-of-care therapy. Sequenced here: PBMCs, sampled from a glioma patient treated with radiotherapy, temozolomide or both. The origin of the receptors is a woman aged 45-65 years with glioma.

To note about this clone: The junction departs from germline at one end; a sequencing error may be responsible. The chain employs TRBV7-7 and TRBJ2-5; the D is unclear. Germline V gives CDR1 SSHAT, CDR2 FNYEAQ (reference sequence). This CDR3 has 13 amino acids. CDR3 protein: CASSLDRAETQYF. The CDR3 nucleotides are TGTGCTAGCAGCTTAGATCGGGCTGAGACCCAGTACTTC.

The chain couples TRBV28 to TRBJ1-5, with D maybe TRBD1 (5 bases). This CDR3 comprises 16 residues. Trimming removed 2 bases from V and 5 bases from J, with 16 bases in between. CDR1 and CDR2 (germline): MDHEN, SYDVKM. The CDR3 sequence is CASSLLPGREDQPQHF. The DNA for the CDR3 is TGTGCCAGCAGTTTACTTCCGGGGCGCGAGGATCAGCCCCAGCATTTT. The whole variable domain, remainder taken from reference TRBV28 and TRBJ1-5, is DVKVTQSSRYLVKRTGEKVFLECVQDMDHENMFWYRQDPGLGLRLIYFSYDVKMKEKGDIPEGYSVSREKKERFSLILESASTNQTSMYLCASSLLPGREDQPQHFGDGTRLSIL.

The chain carries TRBV19 and TRBJ2-5, with 10 bases that match TRBD1. The DNA end favors TRBJ2-7, so the J call may be wrong. The germline V gene has CDR1 LNHDA and CDR2 SQIVND (reference sequence). This CDR3 contains 15 residues. The CDR3 loop is CASTAGTGDSYEQYF. In DNA form, the CDR3 reads TGTGCCAGTACCGCCGGGACAGGGGATTCCTACGAGCAGTACTTC.

The chain combines TRBV7-2 with TRBJ1-5; 7 bases fit TRBD1. Germline loops: CDR1 SGHTA, CDR2 FQGNSA. V shed 3 bases, J shed 7 bases, and the junction held 6 bases outside the gene matches. The length of the CDR3 is 14 residues. CDR3 region: CASSLNRGGQPQHF. The DNA for the CDR3 is TGTGCCAGCAGCTTGAACAGGGGAGGGCAGCCCCAGCATTTT. Based on the CDR3 plus reference TRBV7-2 and TRBJ1-5, the full variable domain is GAGVSQSPSNKVTEKGKDVELRCDPISGHTALYWYRQSLGQGLEFLIYFQGNSAPDKSGLPSDRFSAERTGGSVSTLTIQRTQQEDSAVYLCASSLNRGGQPQHFGDGTRLSIL.

This chain uses TRBV27 with TRBJ2-2; D remains ambiguous. Deletions cut 8 bases from V and 6 bases from J, with 13 bases between. The CDR3 runs to 13 residues. Germline-derived CDR1 and CDR2 are MNHEY and SMNVEV (reference sequence). DNA of the CDR3: TGTGCCAGCCGCCTTTTAAGTGCCGGGGAGCTGTTTTTT. It specifies CASRLLSAGELFF.

The chain has TRBV4-1 and TRBJ1-5; D remains ambiguous. This CDR3 is built from 13 residues. Germline V CDR1 and CDR2: MGHRA, YSYEKL. V was trimmed by 5 bases and J by 6 bases, leaving 11 bases between them. The CDR3, as DNA: TGCGCCAGCAGCTTAGGGCCCGGTCAGCCCCAGCATTTT. It specifies CASSLGPGQPQHF.

This chain links TRBV7-9 with TRBJ2-7; 13 nucleotides agree with TRBD2. J was trimmed by 10 bases and V by 4 bases; bases with no gene match: 13. CDR3 length: 16 residues. Germline V lookup: CDR1 SEHNR, CDR2 FQNEAQ (reference sequence). The CDR3 DNA reads TGTGCCAGCAGCTGGACTAGCGGGAGAGGGACTATGGACCAGTACTTC. It codes for CASSWTSGRGTMDQYF.

The chain employs TRBV7-9 and TRBJ2-2; D uncertain. Trimming cost V 5 bases and J 5 bases, with 9 bases left between them. This CDR3 region has 13 residues. CDR1 SEHNR and CDR2 FQNEAQ come from the germline V gene (reference sequence). The CDR3 DNA reads TGTGCCAGCAGCCCGTTTGGGACCGGGGAGCTGTTTTTT. It specifies CASSPFGTGELFF.

The V gene is TRBV9, the J gene TRBJ1-2; D remains ambiguous. Germline V gene data show CDR1 as SGDLS and CDR2 as YYNGEE. CDR3 size: 15 residues. V was cut by 3 bases and J by 4 bases, with 16 bases left in between. CDR3: CASSGRTKRVYGYTF. CDR3 in DNA: TGTGCCAGCAGCGGACGGACGAAAAGAGTCTATGGCTACACCTTC.

Concerning this clone itself: The junction differs from germline at one of its ends, possibly a read error. The V and J genes are TRBV2 and TRBJ2-3, with D perhaps TRBD2 (5 bases). The CDR3 contains 15 residues. The germline CDR1 and CDR2 sequences are SNHLY and FYNNEI. CDR3 DNA: TGTGCCAGCAGTGAGGTGGGAGCTAGCACAGATGCGCAGTATTTT. This gives the protein CASSEVGASTDAQYF.

This chain connects TRBV2 to TRBJ1-2, with a weak D call TRBD1 (6 bases). Trimming shortened V by 2 bases and J by 8 bases, and 15 bases separated the two germline ends. Germline-derived CDR1 and CDR2 are SNHLY and FYNNEI. The CDR3 covers 14 residues. The CDR3 sequence: CASSENGGTLGYTF. DNA for the CDR3: TGTGCCAGCAGTGAAAATGGGGGGACACTAGGCTACACCTTC.

V usage is TRBV7-9 and J usage is TRBJ1-4, with 8 positions matching TRBD1. This CDR3 region has 17 residues. V dropped 5 bases and J dropped 4; count of bases not matched to a gene: 12. Germline CDR1 reads SEHNR; CDR2 reads FQNEAQ (reference sequence). The CDR3 spells CASSPWTGPRGNEKLFF. CDR3 DNA: TGTGCCAGCAGCCCTTGGACAGGGCCCCGGGGTAATGAAAAACTGTTTTTT.

The gene calls are TRBV7-9 and TRBJ2-2; TRBD1 matches at 9 bases. V was pared by 5 bases and J by 3 bases, with 4 bases of the junction left unmatched. The CDR3 loop spans 15 amino acids. Per the germline V gene, CDR1 is SEHNR and CDR2 is FQNEAQ (reference sequence). The DNA for the CDR3 is TGTGCCAGCAGCGGGTGGGACAGGGACACCGGGGAGCTGTTTTTT. Amino acids: CASSGWDRDTGELFF.

This clone was found once. The rearrangement uses TRBV4-1 and TRBJ1-2, with D possibly matching TRBD1 (5 bases). Trimming removed 0 bases from V and 8 bases from J, with 7 bases in between. The CDR3 is 12 residues long. The germline CDR1 and CDR2 sequences are MGHRA and YSYEKL. In DNA form, the CDR3 reads TGCGCCAGCAGCCAAGAGGGGGAGGGCTACACCTTC. This gives the protein CASSQEGEGYTF.

The chain uses TRBV7-8 and TRBJ2-6; D ambiguous. Germline V gene lookup returns CDR1 SGHVS and CDR2 FQNEAQ. The CDR3 is made up of 18 amino acids. Trimming left V 1 base short and J 0 bases short, with 13 bases between. The CDR3 DNA sequence: TGTGCCAGCAGCTTAGGATTGGTCAGCAGCTCTGGGGCCAACGTCCTGACTTTC. Translated: CASSLGLVSSSGANVLTF.

The chain couples TRBV27 to TRBJ2-3; no firm D call. Germline lookup yields CDR1 MNHEY and CDR2 SMNVEV (reference sequence). The CDR3 sequence is 16 residues long. V lost 4 bases and J lost 0, with 14 bases in between. CDR3 nucleotide sequence: TGTGCCAGCAGTTCGTCCCTCCGTGAAAGCACAGATACGCAGTATTTT. Its translation is CASSSSLRESTDTQYF.

J is TRBJ2-1 and V is TRBV27; TRBD1 matches at 9 bases. The CDR3 sequence is 15 residues long. Germline V gene sequence: CDR1 MNHEY, CDR2 SMNVEV (reference sequence). V lost 3 bases, J lost 3 bases, and 3 bases stayed unmatched. The CDR3 reads CASSFAGQGYNEQFF. The CDR3 nucleotides are TGTGCCAGCAGTTTCGCGGGACAGGGCTACAATGAGCAGTTCTTC.

The chain links TRBV6-5 to TRBJ1-1; weak D call: TRBD1 (6 bases). There are 14 residues in the CDR3. In germline, CDR1 is MNHEY, CDR2 SVGAGI. With 5 bases removed from V and 1 base from J, the gap between germline ends came to 11 bases. The CDR3 sequence is CASSPGQQNTEAFF. Written as DNA, the CDR3 is TGTGCCAGCAGTCCCGGACAGCAGAACACTGAAGCTTTCTTT.

V usage is TRBV28 and J usage is TRBJ2-3, with D possibly being TRBD1 (6 bases). Trimming pared 7 bases from V and 0 bases from J, leaving 17 bases between. Germline CDR1 and CDR2: MDHEN and SYDVKM. This CDR3 is built from 16 residues. The chain's CDR3 is CASNPTGKPSTDTQYF. The CDR3 bases are TGTGCCAGCAATCCCACAGGGAAACCAAGCACAGATACGCAGTATTTT.

The V and J genes are TRBV27 and TRBJ2-3; TRBD2 agrees at 8 bases. After removal of 3 bases from V and 0 bases from J, the junction contained 2 bases not matched to a gene. This CDR3 is built from 15 residues. CDR1 and CDR2 (germline): MNHEY, SMNVEV (reference sequence). Here the CDR3 DNA reads TGTGCCAGCAGTTTGCCTAGCGGGAGCACAGATACGCAGTATTTT. Protein sequence: CASSLPSGSTDTQYF.

The chain links TRBV13 to TRBJ1-3; no firm D call. The CDR3 totals 14 residues. Trimming shortened V by 1 base and J by 1 base, and 5 bases separated the two germline ends. CDR1 and CDR2 from the germline V gene are PRHDT and FYEKMQ (reference sequence). The CDR3 here is CASSLARSGNTIYF. The CDR3 DNA follows: TGTGCCAGCAGCTTAGCCCGGTCTGGAAACACCATATATTTT.

The chain links TRBV6-6 to TRBJ1-1, with D perhaps TRBD1 (6 bases). This CDR3 comprises 15 residues. Per the germline V gene, CDR1 is MNHNY and CDR2 is SVGAGI (reference sequence). The ends were cut back, 4 bases at V and 1 base at J, with 13 bases in the middle. CDR3 residues: CASSLSGAPNTEAFF. The CDR3 DNA follows: TGTGCCAGCAGTTTATCAGGGGCCCCGAACACTGAAGCTTTCTTT.

The CDR3 nucleotides are TGTGCCAGCAGTGTTCAGCGGAATCAGCCCCAGCATTTT. This translates into CASSVQRNQPQHF. The chain has TRBV2 and TRBJ1-5; D not resolved. This CDR3 spans 13 amino acids. CDR1 and CDR2 (germline): SNHLY, FYNNEI. Between the trimmed V and J ends, which lost 4 bases and 4 bases, there was a span of 8 bases.